This passage covers 27 T cell receptor beta chains from one sample sequenced in a study of T cells in Graves' hyperthyroidism and ophthalmopathy. It was RNA transcripts that yielded the amplified TCR beta CDR3 regions. An initial round of RT-PCR targeting the TCR CDR3 relied on the HTBI primer set. TCRdb recomputed calls from the multiplex PCR reads with MiXCR, one row per CDR3 protein. The table includes about 560,000 distinct CDR3 sequences, around 16% detected once. Sequences were obtained from blood. The receptors come from a woman aged 25 to 39 with Graves' hyperthyroidism.

The table lists this clonotype with many counts. V gene TRBV27 combines with J gene TRBJ2-7; maybe TRBD1 (5 bases). The germline CDR1 and CDR2 sequences are MNHEY and SMNVEV (reference sequence). Trimming pared 4 bases from V and 4 bases from J, leaving 14 bases between. This CDR3 comprises 14 residues. The CDR3 bases are TGTGCCAGCAGTTCATGGCAGGGTTTTTACGAGCAGTACTTC. Translation gives CASSSWQGFYEQYF.

This clonotype was seen at least ten times. The chain recombines TRBV11-2 with TRBJ2-1, with D perhaps being TRBD1 or TRBD2 (5 bases each). This CDR3 is 13 amino acids long. With 5 bases removed from V and 12 bases from J, the gap between germline ends came to 17 bases. The germline gives CDR1 SGHAT, CDR2 FQNNGV. CDR3 DNA sequence: TGTGCCAGCAGCCTCCAATGGGGGTCAATGCAGTTCTTC. Translating gives CASSLQWGSMQFF. Complete variable domain (other parts from reference TRBV11-2 and TRBJ2-1): EAGVAQSPRYKIIEKRQSVAFWCNPISGHATLYWYQQILGQGPKLLIQFQNNGVVDDSQLPKDRFSAERLKGVDSTLKIQPAKLEDSAVYLCASSLQWGSMQFFGPGTRLTVL.

This clonotype was detected only a few times. The chain combines TRBV7-9 with TRBJ2-2, with 9 bases fitting TRBD1. V was pared by 5 bases and J by 6 bases, with 19 bases of the junction left unmatched. The CDR3 is 19 amino acids. Germline V CDR1 and CDR2: SEHNR, FQNEAQ (reference sequence). CDR3 region: CASSPGQGSFSRSPGELFF. In nucleotides, the CDR3 is TGTGCCAGCAGCCCAGGACAGGGGTCGTTCTCACGTTCTCCCGGGGAGCTGTTTTTT. The whole variable domain, remainder taken from reference TRBV7-9 and TRBJ2-2, is DTGVSQNPRHKITKRGQNVTFRCDPISEHNRLYWYRQTLGQGPEFLTYFQNEAQLEKSRLLSDRFSAERPKGSFSTLEIQRTEQGDSAMYLCASSPGQGSFSRSPGELFFGEGSRLTVL.

This clonotype showed up many times. The chain links TRBV30 to TRBJ2-7; TRBD1 aligns across 9 bases. Germline V gene lookup returns CDR1 GTSNPN and CDR2 SVGIG (reference sequence). The CDR3 sequence is 16 residues long. Unmatched junction bases numbered 14, after V lost 3 bases and J lost 5 bases. The CDR3 spells CAWRKTGTGFLDEQYF. CDR3 bases: TGTGCCTGGAGGAAAACCGGGACAGGGTTTCTCGACGAGCAGTACTTC. The whole variable domain, filled in from reference TRBV30 and TRBJ2-7, reads SQTIHQWPATLVQPVGSPLSLECTVEGTSNPNLYWYRQAAGRGLQLLFYSVGIGQISSEVPQNLSASRPQDRQFILSSKKLLLSDSGFYLCAWRKTGTGFLDEQYFGPGTRLTVT.

This clonotype showed up many times. The chain recombines TRBV2 with TRBJ2-7, with 10 bases fitting TRBD2. The V gene end was trimmed by 3 bases and the J gene end by 4 bases; junction bases not matched to a gene: 6. The V gene's germline CDR1 is SNHLY and CDR2 FYNNEI. This CDR3 region has 15 residues. The CDR3 sequence is CASSDSTSGYYEQYF. CDR3 nucleotide sequence: TGTGCCAGCAGTGATTCGACTAGCGGGTATTACGAGCAGTACTTC.

The V gene is TRBV9, the J gene TRBJ2-1; 9 bases line up with TRBD2. Per the germline V gene, CDR1 is SGDLS and CDR2 is YYNGEE. The CDR3 is made up of 17 amino acids. J lost 8 bases, V lost 0 bases, and 12 bases had no gene match. The CDR3 region has the DNA TGTGCCAGCAGCGTAGAGAGGGGTGCGGGAGGGCATGATGAGCAGTTCTTC. Its protein product is CASSVERGAGGHDEQFF.

With regard to this clonotype: A read error may explain this, as a much larger clone is one base away. The rearrangement uses TRBV2 and TRBJ2-1; 10 bases agree with TRBD2. Germline V gene lookup returns CDR1 SNHLY and CDR2 FYNNEI. This CDR3 comprises 19 residues. DNA of the CDR3: TGTGCCGGCAGCCCCGTGATAGCGGGAGGCACAACTTTCTACAATGAGCAGTTCTTC. Protein: CAGSPVIAGGTTFYNEQFF.

This clonotype has only a few counts. The chain combines TRBV3-1 with TRBJ2-1; D unclear. V lost 0 bases and J 15 bases, leaving 12 bases between the germline ends. Per germline, CDR1 LGHDT and CDR2 YNNKEL (reference sequence). This CDR3 region has 12 residues. CDR3 sequence (DNA): TGTGCCAGCAGCCAAGAGCCTCCAAAGGTGTTCTTC. Amino acid sequence: CASSQEPPKVFF.

This clonotype has ten or more counts. CDR3: CASSRLRDRVSNEQFF. In DNA form, the CDR3 reads TGTGCCAGCAGCCGACTCCGGGACAGGGTTTCCAATGAGCAGTTCTTC. The chain couples TRBV11-1 to TRBJ2-1; 9 bases match TRBD1. The germline V gene encodes CDR1 SGHAT and CDR2 FQDESV (reference sequence). The V segment lost 5 bases and the J segment 6 bases; nucleotides outside the gene matches: 11. The CDR3 contains 16 residues.

About this clonotype itself: A much bigger clone sits one base away, suggesting this may be a read error. This chain links TRBV29-1 with TRBJ2-7; maybe TRBD2 (7 bases). V was cut by 2 bases and J by 7 bases, with 15 bases left in between. Germline CDR1 is SQVTM and CDR2 is ANQGSEA. There are 13 residues in the CDR3. The CDR3 region is CSVEYGGGEEQYF. The CDR3 DNA reads TGCAGCGTTGAATATGGGGGGGGCGAGGAGCAGTACTTC.

This chain links TRBV27 with TRBJ2-2; 7 nucleotides agree with TRBD2. The CDR3 loop spans 16 amino acids. The V gene end was trimmed by 8 bases and the J gene end by 4 bases; junction bases not matched to a gene: 13. Per the germline V gene, CDR1 is MNHEY and CDR2 is SMNVEV (reference sequence). The CDR3 here is CASAHTAGWGTGELFF. CDR3 nucleotide sequence: TGTGCCAGCGCTCACACAGCGGGATGGGGCACCGGGGAGCTGTTTTTT.

This clonotype has a count of ten or more. V and J are TRBV2 and TRBJ2-7, with 10 bases aligning to TRBD1. Germline lookup yields CDR1 SNHLY and CDR2 FYNNEI. This CDR3 has 14 residues. J lost 6 bases, V lost 7 bases, and 9 bases had no gene match. CDR3 coding DNA: TGTGCCAGCACGATCGGGACAGGGGTTGGCGAGCAGTACTTC. It is translated as CASTIGTGVGEQYF.

At least ten counts were recorded for this clonotype. J is TRBJ1-6 and V is TRBV2, with D possibly TRBD1 on 5 matching bases. The ends were cut back, 6 bases at V and 7 bases at J, with 22 bases in the middle. The CDR3 has 17 amino acids. Germline V lookup: CDR1 SNHLY, CDR2 FYNNEI. CDR3 residues: CASRLPGGTEGNSPLHF. For the CDR3, the DNA is TGTGCCAGCAGACTACCTGGGGGGACTGAGGGAAATTCACCCCTCCACTTT.

This clonotype was recorded at least ten times. CDR3 DNA: TGTGCCATCACTAGGGAGAGGCAGGTTGGCGAGCAGTACTTC. Its translation: CAITRERQVGEQYF. The gene calls are TRBV10-3 and TRBJ2-7; possibly TRBD2 for D (5 bases). Germline CDR1 ENHRY, CDR2 SYGVKD. Trimming shortened V by 7 bases and J by 6 bases, and 19 bases separated the two germline ends. The CDR3 has 14 amino acids.

The chain employs TRBV29-1 and TRBJ2-3, with TRBD2 as a possible D gene (5 bases). The CDR3 loop spans 17 amino acids. V was clipped by 0 bases and J by 6 bases, with 22 bases between them. Germline V gene lookup returns CDR1 SQVTM and CDR2 ANQGSEA. The DNA for the CDR3 is TGCAGCGTTGAAGATCACCACTACACGGGAAGGATTGATACGCAGTATTTT. It is translated as CSVEDHHYTGRIDTQYF.

Regarding this clonotype: Germline and junction disagree at one end, which may indicate a read error. This CDR3 reads CAINESTRLAGDGELFF. The CDR3, as DNA: TGTGCCATCAATGAGTCGACGCGGCTAGCGGGAGACGGGGAGCTGTTTTTT. V and J are TRBV10-3 and TRBJ2-2; 10 nucleotides align to TRBD2. The CDR3 is made up of 17 amino acids. Germline V lookup: CDR1 ENHRY, CDR2 SYGVKD.

This clonotype has a count of ten or more. The rearrangement links TRBV7-7 to TRBJ2-5; 7 bases are a match to TRBD2. There are 15 residues in the CDR3. V was pared by 1 base and J by 2 bases, with 4 bases of the junction left unmatched. From germline, CDR1 is SSHAT and CDR2 FNYEAQ (reference sequence). CDR3 sequence reads: CASSLGGRGQETQYF. In nucleotides, the CDR3 is TGTGCCAGCAGCTTAGGCGGGAGAGGGCAAGAGACCCAGTACTTC.

This clonotype appeared a few times. The chain has TRBV4-3 and TRBJ2-1, with a possible D match to TRBD2 (5 bases). Germline loops: CDR1 LGHNA, CDR2 YSLEER. V dropped 4 bases and J dropped 1 base, with 14 bases sitting between them. The CDR3 has 16 amino acids. In DNA form, the CDR3 reads TGCGCCAGCAGCCCCCTCGAGGGCCGTTCCTACAATGAGCAGTTCTTC. Residues: CASSPLEGRSYNEQFF.

The chain employs TRBV5-1 and TRBJ1-1; D possibly corresponds to TRBD1 (6 bases). This CDR3 spans 16 amino acids. The germline V and J ends were trimmed by 4 bases and 2 bases, with 18 bases remaining between them. Germline CDR1 reads SGHRS; CDR2 reads YFSETQ. The CDR3 DNA is TGCGCCAGCAGCCTTACTCCCGGGACATTAAACACTGAAGCTTTCTTT. It translates to CASSLTPGTLNTEAFF. The full variable domain, in which reference TRBV5-1 and TRBJ1-1 provide the parts outside the CDR3, is KAGVTQTPRYLIKTRGQQVTLSCSPISGHRSVSWYQQTPGQGLQFLFEYFSETQRNKGNFPGRFSGRQFSNSRSEMNVSTLELGDSALYLCASSLTPGTLNTEAFFGQGTRLTVV.

This clonotype was seen a handful of times. This sequence joins TRBV2 and TRBJ1-1, with a possible D match to TRBD1 (6 bases). Germline V CDR1 and CDR2: SNHLY, FYNNEI. The CDR3 is 14 residues long. V was shortened by 2 bases and J by 5 bases, with 12 bases between the two germline ends. The CDR3: CASSERGLGTEAFF. The CDR3, as DNA: TGTGCCAGCAGTGAACGGGGGCTGGGGACTGAAGCTTTCTTT.

This clonotype was observed a few times. CDR3 nucleotides: TGTGCCAGCAGACCCCCGGGGGCAGCCTACGAGCAGTACTTC. Residues: CASRPPGAAYEQYF. The chain employs TRBV27 and TRBJ2-7, with D perhaps assigned TRBD1 or TRBD2 (6 bases each). Germline CDR1 MNHEY, CDR2 SMNVEV (reference sequence). The CDR3 has 14 amino acids. Trimming took off 6 bases at V and 2 bases at J, with 14 bases between the two ends.

This clonotype was counted many times. The chain carries TRBV12-3 or TRBV12-4 and TRBJ1-4; a weak D match, TRBD1 (5 bases). The CDR3 runs to 13 residues. The ends were cut back, 5 bases at V and 5 bases at J, with 9 bases in the middle. CDR3 in amino acids: CASSPQGNEKLFF. The CDR3 DNA reads as TGTGCCAGCAGTCCGCAGGGAAATGAAAAACTGTTTTTT.

As DNA, the CDR3 is TGTGCCAGTAGTCTAAGACAGGGGGCAGTCGATGGCTACACCTTC. Its protein product is CASSLRQGAVDGYTF. The chain combines TRBV19 with TRBJ1-2; 10 positions match TRBD1. Germline V gene lookup returns CDR1 LNHDA and CDR2 SQIVND (reference sequence). The CDR3 is 15 residues long. V lost 5 bases to trimming and J lost 6 bases; unmatched junction nucleotides: 9.

This clonotype appeared many times. This sequence joins TRBV29-1 and TRBJ2-1; no firm D call. Germline loops: CDR1 SQVTM, CDR2 ANQGSEA. The CDR3 sequence is 12 residues long. Trimming cost V 1 base and J 3 bases, with 4 bases left between them. CDR3 bases: TGCAGCGTTGAAGCAGGCTACAATGAGCAGTTCTTC. Its translation is CSVEAGYNEQFF.

This clonotype appeared many times. This rearrangement joins TRBV2 to TRBJ2-7; D might be TRBD2 (6 bases). CDR3 size: 14 residues. The V end was cut by 7 bases, the J end by 0 bases, with 13 bases between. Germline V CDR1 and CDR2: SNHLY, FYNNEI. The CDR3 DNA sequence: TGTGCCAGCAAGAGACTAGTCCTCTCCTACGAGCAGTACTTC. Protein product: CASKRLVLSYEQYF. The entire variable domain, with the rest obtained from reference TRBV2 and TRBJ2-7, is as follows: EPEVTQTPSHQVTQMGQEVILRCVPISNHLYFYWYRQILGQKVEFLVSFYNNEISEKSEIFDDQFSVERPDGSNFTLKIRSTKLEDSAMYFCASKRLVLSYEQYFGPGTRLTVT.

In its sample, this clonotype was seen a few times. The V and J genes are TRBV6-2 or TRBV6-3 and TRBJ2-1; 8 nucleotides agree with TRBD2. There are 15 residues in the CDR3. The germline V gene has CDR1 MNHEY and CDR2 SVGEGT. Germline trimming cut 5 bases from V and 5 bases from J; bases unmatched to any gene: 8. The CDR3 region has the DNA TGTGCCAGCAGTCTCCCCAGCGGGAGTCACAATGAGCAGTTCTTC. This gives the protein CASSLPSGSHNEQFF.

The J gene is TRBJ1-5, the V gene TRBV28, with D perhaps matching TRBD1 (5 bases). The CDR3 covers 15 residues. Germline CDR1 reads MDHEN; CDR2 reads SYDVKM. Trimming took off 10 bases at V and 0 bases at J, with 16 bases between the two ends. CDR3 sequence (DNA): TGTGCCACTAAAAACGGGGGATATAGCAATCAGCCCCAGCATTTT. Translating it yields CATKNGGYSNQPQHF.